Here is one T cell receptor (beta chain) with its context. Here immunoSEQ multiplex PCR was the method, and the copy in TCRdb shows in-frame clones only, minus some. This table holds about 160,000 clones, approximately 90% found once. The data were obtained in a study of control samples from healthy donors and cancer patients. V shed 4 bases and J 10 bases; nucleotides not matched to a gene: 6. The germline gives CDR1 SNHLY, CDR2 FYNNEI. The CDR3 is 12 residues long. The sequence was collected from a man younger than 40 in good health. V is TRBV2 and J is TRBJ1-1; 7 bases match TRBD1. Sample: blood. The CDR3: CASSVRQGVAFF. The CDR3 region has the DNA TGTGCCAGCAGTGTGCGACAGGGAGTAGCTTTCTTT.